Reported below is one T cell receptor (beta chain). Its antigen is not known. This CDR3 is built from 13 residues. CDR1 SGHDN and CDR2 FVKESK come from the germline V gene. Trimming removed 2 bases from V and 8 bases from J, with 13 bases in between. Clones were read by immunoSEQ multiplex PCR, and TCRdb kept only the in-frame ones, dropping some. The sample lists 100,000 or so clones, 82% seen once, with roughly 6.3% in the top ten. This specimen belongs to a study of PD-1 blockade in mismatch repair-deficient tumors. Study summary: Patients had approximately 12 mismatch repair-deficient cancer types, all previously treated and progressing. Study-wide results and limits: Tumor-resident clones, often undetectable pretreatment in blood, expanded then contracted after pembrolizumab.

Mismatch repair deficiency was confirmed in all patients, by PCR or immunohistochemistry. The TCR-sequenced patients were a few responders to pembrolizumab. Sequences were derived from peripheral blood, sampled about eight months after starting pembrolizumab. The chain combines TRBV14 with TRBJ2-7; D unresolved. The clonotype was recovered from an adult with mismatch repair-deficient cancer. The CDR3 loop reads CASSQSTLTKQYF. CDR3 DNA sequence: TGTGCCAGCAGCCAATCTACACTTACGAAGCAGTACTTC. Variable domain in full (rest from reference TRBV14 and TRBJ2-7): EAGVTQFPSHSVIEKGQTVTLRCDPISGHDNLYWYRRVMGKEIKFLLHFVKESKQDESGMPNNRFLAERTGGTYSTLKVQPAELEDSGVYFCASSQSTLTKQYFGPGTRLTVT.